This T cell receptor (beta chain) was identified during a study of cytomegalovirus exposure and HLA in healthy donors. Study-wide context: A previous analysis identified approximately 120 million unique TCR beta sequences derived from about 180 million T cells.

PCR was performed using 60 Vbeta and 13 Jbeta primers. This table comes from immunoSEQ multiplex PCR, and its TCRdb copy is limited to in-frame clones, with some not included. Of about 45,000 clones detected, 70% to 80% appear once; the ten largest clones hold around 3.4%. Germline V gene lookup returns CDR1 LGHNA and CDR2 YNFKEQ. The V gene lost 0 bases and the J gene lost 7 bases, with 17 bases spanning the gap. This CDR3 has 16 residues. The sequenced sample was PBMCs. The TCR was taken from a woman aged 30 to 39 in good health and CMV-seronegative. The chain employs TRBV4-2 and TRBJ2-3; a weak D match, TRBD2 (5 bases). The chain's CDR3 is CASSQDFRDLRHTQYF. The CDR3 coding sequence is TGTGCCAGCAGCCAAGATTTTCGGGATTTGAGGCATACGCAGTATTTT.